The table lists the clone carrying this T cell receptor beta chain with a few counts. The CDR3 has 14 amino acids. Trimming removed 7 bases from V and 2 bases from J, with 14 bases in between. Germline V gene data show CDR1 as SNHLY and CDR2 as FYNNEI. This sample was taken from a study of blood T cell repertoires in COVID-19. The protocol was immunoSEQ multiplex PCR, while the TCRdb copy is restricted to in-frame clones and leaves out a portion. The sample holds about 180,000 clones, 70% to 90% seen once. The rearrangement uses TRBV2 and TRBJ2-5; D is perhaps TRBD2 (6 bases). This receptor was taken from a human donor with active or convalescent COVID-19. The donor label of this sample is uncertain. The sequencing sample was made of peripheral blood. CDR3 nucleotide sequence: TGTGCCAGCAAAGCGACTAGTCGGCAAGAGACCCAGTACTTC. Its protein product is CASKATSRQETQYF.